This T cell receptor (beta chain) derives from a study of blood T cell repertoires in COVID-19. Produced via immunoSEQ multiplex PCR; TCRdb's table is partial and in-frame only. Of about 80,000 clones in the sample, less than 85% were seen once. V lost 4 bases to trimming and J lost 1 base; unmatched junction nucleotides: 4. CDR3 length equals 15 residues. CDR1 MNHEY and CDR2 SVGAGI come from the germline V gene. The receptor's source is a man between 65 and 79 years old with active or convalescent COVID-19. The sample was peripheral blood. The rearrangement joins TRBV6-5 to TRBJ2-7; TRBD1 agrees at 10 bases. The CDR3 DNA reads TGTGCCAGCAGTTTCGGACAGGGGGTTTCCTACGAGCAGTACTTC. Translating gives CASSFGQGVSYEQYF.